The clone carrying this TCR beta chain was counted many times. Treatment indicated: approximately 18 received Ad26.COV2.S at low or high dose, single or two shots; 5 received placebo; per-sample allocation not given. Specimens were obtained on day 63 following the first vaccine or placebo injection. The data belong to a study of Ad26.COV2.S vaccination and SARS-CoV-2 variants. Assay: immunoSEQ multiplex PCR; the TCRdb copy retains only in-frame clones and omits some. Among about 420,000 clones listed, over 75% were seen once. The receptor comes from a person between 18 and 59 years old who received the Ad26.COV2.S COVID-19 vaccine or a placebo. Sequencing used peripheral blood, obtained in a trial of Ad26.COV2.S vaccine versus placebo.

The CDR3, as DNA: TGTGCCAGCAGATCCACAGAGTACAATGAGCAGTTCTTC. This encodes CASRSTEYNEQFF. This rearrangement joins TRBV6-5 to TRBJ2-1; the D is unclear. Trimming shortened V by 6 bases and J by 4 bases, and 10 bases separated the two germline ends. CDR3 length equals 13 residues. Germline lookup yields CDR1 MNHEY and CDR2 SVGAGI.